A single sample gave rise to the 18 T cell receptor beta chains below, sequenced in a study of shared clonotypes between healthy human individuals. Sequencing was performed with immunoSEQ multiplex PCR; in TCRdb, only in-frame clones are kept and a portion is missing. The table records about 1 million clones, about 75% of them present only once. The sequenced sample consisted of memory CD4+ T cells sorted from blood. Subset specified: CD45RA-negative fraction. These receptors were collected from a man aged 18 to 30 in good health.

The chain has TRBV6-6 and TRBJ2-1, with D uncertain. V was cut by 2 bases and J by 6 bases, with 5 bases left in between. There are 12 residues in the CDR3. Germline-derived CDR1 and CDR2 are MNHNY and SVGAGI (reference sequence). The CDR3 loop reads CASSYISNEQFF. For the CDR3, the DNA is TGTGCCAGCAGTTACATCAGCAATGAGCAGTTCTTC.

The chain has TRBV27 and TRBJ2-7, with D unclear. This CDR3 contains 15 residues. V lost 4 bases to trimming and J lost 0 bases, with 13 bases between them. CDR1 and CDR2 from the germline V gene are MNHEY and SMNVEV (reference sequence). In DNA, the CDR3 is TGTGCCAGCAGTTCCATAAACGCCCGCTCCTACGAGCAGTACTTC. Translated, it gives CASSSINARSYEQYF.

This clone was seen repeatedly, ten times or more. This sequence joins TRBV6-1 and TRBJ1-5; D is uncertain. CDR1 is MNHNS and CDR2 is SASEGT in the germline V gene. The CDR3 spans 11 residues. V was pared by 3 bases and J by 9 bases, with 6 bases between. The CDR3 here is CASSDPRPQHF. CDR3 bases: TGTGCCAGCAGTGACCCTCGGCCCCAGCATTTT.

The chain joins TRBV5-4 to TRBJ2-2; 10 nucleotides line up with TRBD2. After removal of 4 bases from V and 2 bases from J, the junction contained 8 bases not matched to a gene. Germline V gene data show CDR1 as SGHNT and CDR2 as YYREEE (reference sequence). There are 17 residues in the CDR3. CDR3 nucleotides: TGTGCCAGCAGCCGTAGCGGGGGGACCAAAAACACCGGGGAGCTGTTTTTT. It codes for CASSRSGGTKNTGELFF.

This chain links TRBV5-5 with TRBJ2-5; no clear D gene. Trimming stripped 4 bases from V and 1 base from J, with 8 bases between. Germline CDR1 SGHKS, CDR2 YYEKEE (reference sequence). This CDR3 comprises 13 residues. The CDR3 is CASSNWGQETQYF. The CDR3 DNA sequence: TGTGCCAGCAGCAATTGGGGCCAAGAGACCCAGTACTTC.

The chain carries TRBV7-9 and TRBJ2-3; D might be TRBD1 or TRBD2, each matching 6 bases. Deletions cut 5 bases from V and 1 base from J, with 19 bases between. CDR3 length: 17 amino acids. Germline CDR1 SEHNR, CDR2 FQNEAQ (reference sequence). Written as DNA, the CDR3 is TGTGCCAGCAGCACCACCTGGGGGGCAAGCGGCACAGATACGCAGTATTTT. This encodes CASSTTWGASGTDTQYF.

This clone was recorded only once. This rearrangement joins TRBV6-6 to TRBJ2-2; 7 bases are shared with TRBD1. With V trimmed by 4 bases and J by 9 bases, 5 bases remained unmatched. Germline CDR1 is MNHNY and CDR2 is SVGAGI (reference sequence). The CDR3 consists of 13 residues. CDR3 sequence: CASSWDRSRELFF. The CDR3 region has the DNA TGTGCCAGCAGTTGGGACAGATCCAGGGAGCTGTTTTTT.

This sequence joins TRBV9 and TRBJ2-1, with TRBD1 matching over 8 bases. This CDR3 spans 13 amino acids. Trimming removed 4 bases from V and 8 bases from J; junction bases left unmatched: 5. Per germline, CDR1 SGDLS and CDR2 YYNGEE. The CDR3 sequence is CASSTQTGDEQFF. CDR3 nucleotide sequence: TGTGCCAGCAGCACACAGACAGGGGATGAGCAGTTCTTC.

This clone was seen ten or more times. This rearrangement joins TRBV7-9 to TRBJ2-5; D gene unclear. The CDR3 is made up of 17 amino acids. V was trimmed by 3 bases and J by 2 bases, leaving 19 bases between them. CDR1 and CDR2 from the germline V gene are SEHNR and FQNEAQ (reference sequence). CDR3: CASSFMLAGVGQETQYF. The CDR3 nucleotides are TGTGCCAGCAGCTTTATGCTTGCTGGGGTCGGGCAAGAGACCCAGTACTTC.

This chain links TRBV6-6 with TRBJ2-7; possibly TRBD2 for D (7 bases). V was pared by 2 bases and J by 6 bases, with 20 bases between. The CDR3 is 16 residues long. The V gene's germline CDR1 is MNHNY and CDR2 SVGAGI (reference sequence). CDR3 in amino acids: CASSYGPRGGIGEQYF. The CDR3 region has the DNA TGTGCCAGCAGTTACGGTCCAAGGGGGGGGATCGGCGAGCAGTACTTC.

With respect to this clone: In the same sample, other DNA sequences code for this CDR3. The genes are TRBV19 and TRBJ2-6, with D hard to call. CDR1 is LNHDA and CDR2 is SQIVND in the germline V gene (reference sequence). This CDR3 comprises 13 residues. Trimming shortened V by 4 bases and J by 1 base, and 2 bases separated the two germline ends. The CDR3 DNA reads TGTGCCAGTAGTAATTCTGGGGCCAACGTCCTGACTTTC. Its translation is CASSNSGANVLTF.

The rearrangement joins TRBV29-1 to TRBJ1-5, with TRBD1 as a possible D gene (5 bases). Germline CDR1 SQVTM, CDR2 ANQGSEA. The V end was cut by 4 bases, the J end by 6 bases, with 13 bases between. This CDR3 spans 13 amino acids. The CDR3 nucleotides are TGCAGCGTTGTGGGGGGGGGAGGTCAGCCCCAGCATTTT. Protein product: CSVVGGGGQPQHF.

This clone was counted at least ten times. The chain uses TRBV6-1 and TRBJ1-2, with TRBD1 identical over 7 bases. Germline lookup yields CDR1 MNHNS and CDR2 SASEGT. Unmatched junction bases numbered 6, after V lost 7 bases and J lost 1 base. The CDR3 is 14 amino acids. CDR3 residues: CASNQGGINYGYTF. The CDR3 DNA follows: TGTGCCAGCAATCAGGGGGGAATTAACTATGGCTACACCTTC.

The chain joins TRBV5-4 to TRBJ1-2, with D maybe TRBD1 (5 bases). From germline, CDR1 is SGHNT and CDR2 YYREEE (reference sequence). The V and J ends lost 0 bases and 8 bases respectively, with 17 bases between them. The CDR3 extends over 15 amino acids. This chain's CDR3 is CASSLEGSGQRGYTF. The CDR3, as DNA: TGTGCCAGCAGCTTGGAAGGCTCAGGGCAAAGGGGCTACACCTTC. Variable domain in full (rest from reference TRBV5-4 and TRBJ1-2): ETGVTQSPTHLIKTRGQQVTLRCSSQSGHNTVSWYQQALGQGPQFIFQYYREEENGRGNFPPRFSGLQFPNYSSELNVNALELDDSALYLCASSLEGSGQRGYTFGSGTRLTVV.

The genes are TRBV30 and TRBJ2-7; D remains unclear. Per germline, CDR1 GTSNPN and CDR2 SVGIG (reference sequence). The CDR3 length is 15 residues. V was pared by 1 base and J by 3 bases, with 16 bases between. The CDR3 DNA reads TGTGCCTGGAGTGAAGGGCACCTCCTGAACTACGAGCAGTACTTC. This gives the protein CAWSEGHLLNYEQYF.

The genes are TRBV7-9 and TRBJ2-5, with 12 nucleotides matching TRBD2. The CDR3 length is 15 residues. The germline V gene encodes CDR1 SEHNR and CDR2 FQNEAQ (reference sequence). V shed 3 bases, J shed 5 bases, and the junction held 4 bases outside the gene matches. CDR3 DNA: TGTGCCAGCAGCTTTCCTAGCGGGGGGGCGGAGACCCAGTACTTC. This sequence encodes CASSFPSGGAETQYF.

This clone came up once. The V call is TRBV7-2, the J call TRBJ2-3; D remains ambiguous. The CDR3 covers 14 residues. V was pared by 5 bases and J by 0 bases, with 9 bases between. The V gene's germline CDR1 is SGHTA and CDR2 FQGNSA. In DNA, the CDR3 is TGTGCCAGCAGCACCCGGCGGAGCACAGATACGCAGTATTTT. As protein: CASSTRRSTDTQYF. Drawing the rest from reference TRBV7-2 and TRBJ2-3, the complete variable domain is GAGVSQSPSNKVTEKGKDVELRCDPISGHTALYWYRQSLGQGLEFLIYFQGNSAPDKSGLPSDRFSAERTGGSVSTLTIQRTQQEDSAVYLCASSTRRSTDTQYFGPGTRLTVL.

The genes are TRBV29-1 and TRBJ2-1; possibly TRBD2 for D (6 bases). This CDR3 contains 11 residues. V gave up 7 bases and J gave up 8 bases, with 12 bases separating them. Germline lookup yields CDR1 SQVTM and CDR2 ANQGSEA. CDR3 nucleotides: TGCAGCGGGGACTCAGGGTATGAGCAGTTCTTC. It translates to CSGDSGYEQFF.